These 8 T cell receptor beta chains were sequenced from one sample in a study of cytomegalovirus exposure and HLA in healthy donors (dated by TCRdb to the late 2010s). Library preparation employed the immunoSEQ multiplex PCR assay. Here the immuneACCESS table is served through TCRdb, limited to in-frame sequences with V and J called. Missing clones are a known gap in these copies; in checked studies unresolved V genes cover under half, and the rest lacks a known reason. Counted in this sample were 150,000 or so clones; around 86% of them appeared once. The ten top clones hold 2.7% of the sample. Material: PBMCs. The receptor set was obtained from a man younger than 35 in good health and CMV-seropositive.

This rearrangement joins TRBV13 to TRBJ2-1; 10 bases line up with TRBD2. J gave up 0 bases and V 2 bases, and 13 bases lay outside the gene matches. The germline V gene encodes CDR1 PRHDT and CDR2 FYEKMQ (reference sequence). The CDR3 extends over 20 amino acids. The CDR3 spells CASSLTIRTSGHSSYNEQFF. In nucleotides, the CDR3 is TGTGCCAGCAGCTTAACGATCCGGACTAGCGGCCACAGCTCCTACAATGAGCAGTTCTTC.

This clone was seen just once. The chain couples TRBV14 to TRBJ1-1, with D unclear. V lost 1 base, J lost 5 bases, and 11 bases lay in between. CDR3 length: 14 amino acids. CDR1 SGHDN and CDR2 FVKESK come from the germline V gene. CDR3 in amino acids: CASSQVGSGTEAFF. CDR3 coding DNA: TGTGCCAGCAGCCAAGTGGGCTCGGGGACTGAAGCTTTCTTT.

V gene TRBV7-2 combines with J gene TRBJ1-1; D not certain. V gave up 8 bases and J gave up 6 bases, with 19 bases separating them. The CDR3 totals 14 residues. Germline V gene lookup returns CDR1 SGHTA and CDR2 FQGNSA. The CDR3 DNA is TGTGCCAGCGTCGCAGAGCAGGTGATTGCTGAAGCTTTCTTT. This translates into CASVAEQVIAEAFF.

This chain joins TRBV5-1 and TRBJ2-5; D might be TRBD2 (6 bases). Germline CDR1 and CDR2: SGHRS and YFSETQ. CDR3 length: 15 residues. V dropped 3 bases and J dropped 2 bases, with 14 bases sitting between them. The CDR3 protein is CASSSISGTQETQYF. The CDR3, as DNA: TGCGCCAGCAGCTCAATTTCCGGGACTCAAGAGACCCAGTACTTC.

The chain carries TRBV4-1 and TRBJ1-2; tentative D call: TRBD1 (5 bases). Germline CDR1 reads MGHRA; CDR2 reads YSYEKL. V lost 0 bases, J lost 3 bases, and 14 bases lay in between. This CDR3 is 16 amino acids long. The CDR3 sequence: CASSQDLSQGDYGYTF. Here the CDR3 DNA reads TGCGCCAGCAGCCAAGATCTTAGTCAGGGCGACTATGGCTACACCTTC.

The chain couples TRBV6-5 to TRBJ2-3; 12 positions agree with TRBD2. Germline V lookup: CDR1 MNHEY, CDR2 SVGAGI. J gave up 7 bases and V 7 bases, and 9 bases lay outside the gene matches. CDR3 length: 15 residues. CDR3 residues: CASTRGGLAGYTQYF. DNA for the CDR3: TGTGCCAGCACTCGAGGGGGACTAGCGGGCTATACGCAGTATTTT.

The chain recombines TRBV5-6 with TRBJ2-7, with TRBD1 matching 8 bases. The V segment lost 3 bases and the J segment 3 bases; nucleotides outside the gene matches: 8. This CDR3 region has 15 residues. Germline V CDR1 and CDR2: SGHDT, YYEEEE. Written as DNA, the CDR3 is TGTGCCAGCAGCTCCCCCAGACAGGGGCTCTACGAGCAGTACTTC. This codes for CASSSPRQGLYEQYF. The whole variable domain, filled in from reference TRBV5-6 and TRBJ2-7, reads DAGVTQSPTHLIKTRGQQVTLRCSPKSGHDTVSWYQQALGQGPQFIFQYYEEEERQRGNFPDRFSGHQFPNYSSELNVNALLLGDSALYLCASSSPRQGLYEQYFGPGTRLTVT.

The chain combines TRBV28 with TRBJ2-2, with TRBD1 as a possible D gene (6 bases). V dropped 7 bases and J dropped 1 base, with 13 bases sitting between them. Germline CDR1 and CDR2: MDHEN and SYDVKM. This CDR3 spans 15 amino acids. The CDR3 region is CASNRDHGNTGELFF. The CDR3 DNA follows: TGTGCCAGCAACAGGGATCACGGGAACACCGGGGAGCTGTTTTTT.